These 32 T cell receptor beta chains share one sample of origin, sequenced in a study of chemoradiotherapy in HPV16-positive cancers (dated by TCRdb to between 2021 and 2023). The method behind the library was the immunoSEQ multiplex PCR assay. This is the immuneACCESS table as TCRdb keeps it, with only in-frame sequences that have V and J called. A part of the clones is gone; compared with another copy, unresolved V genes explain less than half, and the rest is unexplained. The sample table holds approximately 11,000 clones, of which roughly 90% were seen once. The ten largest clones add up to over 1.5% of the sample. The source was blood, collected from a patient who underwent chemoradiotherapy. Receptor source: a human donor with HPV-associated anogenital cancer.

This rearrangement joins TRBV29-1 to TRBJ2-1; D may correspond to TRBD1 or TRBD2 (6 bases each). The germline CDR1 and CDR2 sequences are SQVTM and ANQGSEA. The CDR3 runs to 16 residues. V was clipped by 6 bases and J by 1 base, with 19 bases between them. DNA for the CDR3: TGCAGCGTCTCCCCGGTGGGGGGCTATTCCTACAATGAGCAGTTCTTC. It encodes CSVSPVGGYSYNEQFF.

The chain links TRBV30 to TRBJ2-5, with 8 bases that match TRBD1. This CDR3 is 14 amino acids long. V lost 3 bases to trimming and J lost 9 bases; unmatched junction nucleotides: 12. The germline V gene has CDR1 GTSNPN and CDR2 SVGIG (reference sequence). The CDR3 DNA is TGTGCCTGGAGGGGACAGGAGATCTTAGGGGCCCAGTACTTC. Its protein is CAWRGQEILGAQYF.

The V and J genes are TRBV18 and TRBJ2-5, with D perhaps given as TRBD1 or TRBD2 (5 bases each). This CDR3 is 13 amino acids long. Trimming took off 3 bases at V and 5 bases at J, with 10 bases between the two ends. The germline CDR1 and CDR2 sequences are KGHSH and LQKENI. The CDR3 spells CASSPSGGETQYF. CDR3 DNA: TGTGCCAGCTCACCGAGTGGGGGTGAGACCCAGTACTTC.

The rearrangement links TRBV19 to TRBJ1-5; the D gene is possibly TRBD1 (5 bases). This CDR3 spans 15 amino acids. V was cut by 5 bases and J by 0 bases, with 11 bases left in between. Germline CDR1 is LNHDA and CDR2 is SQIVND (reference sequence). The CDR3 sequence is CASSPRDVSNQPQHF. The CDR3 DNA reads TGTGCCAGTAGTCCAAGGGACGTTAGCAATCAGCCCCAGCATTTT.

The rearrangement links TRBV6-5 to TRBJ2-2; 10 bases fit TRBD1. CDR1 is MNHEY, CDR2 SVGAGI, per germline. This CDR3 contains 14 residues. CDR3 in amino acids: CASSGTGVAGELFF. The CDR3 nucleotides are TGTGCATCATCTGGGACAGGGGTTGCCGGGGAGCTGTTTTTT.

This clone was observed a single time. The chain is built from TRBV4-2 and TRBJ2-5; 7 bases map to TRBD2. The CDR3 has 15 residues. Losses at the gene ends were 0 bases for V and 0 bases for J; bases not matched to a gene: 1. Per germline, CDR1 LGHNA and CDR2 YNFKEQ. CDR3 sequence reads: CASSQDRGDQETQYF. The CDR3 bases are TGTGCCAGCAGCCAAGACCGGGGGGACCAAGAGACCCAGTACTTC.

The rearrangement uses TRBV18 and TRBJ1-2, with 7 bases lining up with TRBD1. The CDR3 consists of 15 residues. Germline CDR1 reads KGHSH; CDR2 reads LQKENI. The V segment lost 6 bases and the J segment 0 bases; nucleotides outside the gene matches: 7. Here the CDR3 DNA reads TGTGCCAGCTCGCCTGGGACAGCCGCTAACTATGGCTACACCTTC. Its translation is CASSPGTAANYGYTF.

V is TRBV5-1 and J is TRBJ2-1, with a tentative D call TRBD1 (6 bases). The CDR3 loop spans 13 amino acids. In germline, CDR1 is SGHRS, CDR2 YFSETQ. Between the trimmed V and J ends, which lost 9 bases and 0 bases, there was a span of 10 bases. Here the CDR3 reads CATADSSYNEQFF. CDR3 DNA sequence: TGCGCCACCGCGGACAGCTCCTACAATGAGCAGTTCTTC.

The rearrangement joins TRBV5-6 to TRBJ1-2, with 7 bases aligning to TRBD1. The germline V gene has CDR1 SGHDT and CDR2 YYEEEE. CDR3 length: 16 amino acids. V was clipped by 4 bases and J by 0 bases; unmatched bases: 9. CDR3 sequence reads: CASSPYSRGANYGYTF. The CDR3 DNA reads TGTGCCAGCAGCCCGTACTCCAGGGGGGCTAACTATGGCTACACCTTC.

The rearrangement uses TRBV6-5 and TRBJ1-4, with D hard to call. This CDR3 contains 16 residues. CDR1 is MNHEY, CDR2 SVGAGI, per germline. V lost 0 bases and J 1 base, leaving 9 bases between the germline ends. CDR3 sequence: CASSYSMAETNEKLFF. The CDR3 DNA is TGTGCCAGCAGTTACTCGATGGCGGAAACTAATGAAAAACTGTTTTTT.

This clone showed up just a few times. The J gene is TRBJ1-2, the V gene TRBV5-1, with D possibly being TRBD1 (5 bases). The CDR3 extends over 15 amino acids. Germline loops: CDR1 SGHRS, CDR2 YFSETQ. V was trimmed by 0 bases and J by 4 bases, leaving 13 bases between them. The CDR3: CASSLGQTLFYGYTF. CDR3 DNA sequence: TGCGCCAGCAGCTTGGGACAGACGCTTTTCTATGGCTACACCTTC.

This clone was counted only a few times. This chain links TRBV29-1 with TRBJ2-7; 7 nucleotides align to TRBD2. The germline V gene has CDR1 SQVTM and CDR2 ANQGSEA. The CDR3 is 15 residues long. Trimming at V came to 5 bases and at J to 3 bases, leaving 13 bases not matched to a gene. The CDR3 sequence is CSVYVEAGEIYEQYF. As DNA, the CDR3 is TGCAGCGTTTATGTCGAGGCGGGGGAGATCTACGAGCAGTACTTC.

The chain recombines TRBV7-3 with TRBJ2-1, with TRBD2 matching over 7 bases. J lost 2 bases, V lost 3 bases, and 4 bases had no gene match. The CDR3 contains 15 residues. Germline V lookup: CDR1 SGHTA, CDR2 FQGTGA. The CDR3 nucleotides read TGTGCCAGCAGCTTCGCAGCGGGAACCTACAATGAGCAGTTCTTC. Protein sequence: CASSFAAGTYNEQFF.

The rearrangement uses TRBV25-1 and TRBJ1-6; a possible D gene is TRBD1 (5 bases). From germline, CDR1 is MGHDK and CDR2 SYGVNS. This CDR3 is built from 15 residues. Trimming stripped 6 bases from V and 7 bases from J, with 16 bases between. As DNA, the CDR3 is TGTGCCAGCAGCGGCGGGACTTCGCGAAATTCACCCCTCCACTTT. This codes for CASSGGTSRNSPLHF. Together with reference TRBV25-1 and TRBJ1-6, the CDR3 gives the full variable domain: EADIYQTPRYLVIGTGKKITLECSQTMGHDKMYWYQQDPGMELHLIHYSYGVNSTEKGDLSSESTVSRIRTEHFPLTLESARPSHTSQYLCASSGGTSRNSPLHFGNGTRLTVT.

This clone was seen once. The chain combines TRBV18 with TRBJ2-7; weak D call: TRBD1 (6 bases). Trimming left V 6 bases short and J 6 bases short, with 18 bases between. Germline V CDR1 and CDR2: KGHSH, LQKENI. The CDR3 covers 14 residues. The CDR3 DNA reads TGTGCCAGCTCGGTTACAGGGTATTTCGGCGAGCAGTACTTC. Its translation is CASSVTGYFGEQYF.

This chain joins TRBV10-3 and TRBJ2-7; 9 bases agree with TRBD1. Germline CDR1 ENHRY, CDR2 SYGVKD. The length of the CDR3 is 14 residues. The junction had 6 bases not matched to a gene; V was cut back by 4 bases and J by 5 bases. CDR3 nucleotides: TGTGCCATCAGTGGACAGGGGGTTTTGGACGAGCAGTACTTC. This codes for CAISGQGVLDEQYF.

This chain's CDR3 is CASTPGQPVSTDTQYF. CDR3 nucleotides: TGTGCCAGCACCCCGGGACAGCCGGTCAGCACAGATACGCAGTATTTT. The chain employs TRBV7-2 and TRBJ2-3, with 7 bases fitting TRBD1. V trimming: 7 bases; J trimming: 0 bases; junction bases outside the gene matches: 10. Germline V gives CDR1 SGHTA, CDR2 FQGNSA. The CDR3 runs 16 residues.

This clone appeared a single time. J is TRBJ2-7 and V is TRBV23-1, with D possibly being TRBD1 (6 bases). TRBV23-1 is marked as an open reading frame, function uncertain. The CDR3 has 15 amino acids. Trimming took off 6 bases at V and 7 bases at J, with 22 bases between the two ends. This CDR3 reads CASSDTGSAYGEQYF. The CDR3 coding sequence is TGCGCCAGCAGCGATACAGGGTCCGCCTACGGAGAGCAGTACTTC.

The rearrangement joins TRBV6-6 to TRBJ2-3; D tentatively reads TRBD1 or TRBD2 (7 bases each). From germline, CDR1 is MNHNY and CDR2 SVGAGI (reference sequence). V dropped 5 bases and J dropped 4 bases, with 13 bases sitting between them. The CDR3 has 14 amino acids. As DNA, the CDR3 is TGTGCCAGCAGTCCGACAGGGAGGGCAGATACGCAGTATTTT. Protein product: CASSPTGRADTQYF.

This clone was seen once. The rearrangement joins TRBV10-3 to TRBJ2-2, with TRBD2 as a possible D gene (5 bases). CDR1 and CDR2 from the germline V gene are ENHRY and SYGVKD. The CDR3 loop spans 14 amino acids. Trimming shortened V by 3 bases and J by 5 bases, and 10 bases separated the two germline ends. The CDR3 region is CAISEPGWTGELFF. The CDR3 nucleotides read TGTGCCATCAGTGAACCGGGGTGGACCGGGGAGCTGTTTTTT.

The chain carries TRBV6-1 and TRBJ1-1; TRBD1 is a possible D gene (6 bases). The germline V and J ends were trimmed by 7 bases and 1 base, with 13 bases remaining between them. Looked up from germline, CDR1 is MNHNS and CDR2 is SASEGT. The CDR3 contains 14 residues. The CDR3: CASTISGENTEAFF. For the CDR3, the DNA is TGTGCCAGCACCATATCAGGGGAGAACACTGAAGCTTTCTTT.

This rearrangement joins TRBV6-5 to TRBJ1-5; no clear D gene. CDR1 is MNHEY and CDR2 is SVGAGI in the germline V gene. This CDR3 is 14 amino acids long. V was pared by 6 bases and J by 4 bases, with 13 bases between. The CDR3 here is CASSPSPRNQPQHF. For the CDR3, the DNA is TGTGCCAGCAGCCCAAGTCCGAGAAATCAGCCCCAGCATTTT.

This clone is a singleton in its sample. This chain joins TRBV7-2 and TRBJ2-3; D remains unclear. The CDR3 length is 15 residues. With 3 bases removed from V and 1 base from J, the gap between germline ends came to 11 bases. Per germline, CDR1 SGHTA and CDR2 FQGNSA. The CDR3 protein is CASSFRNGRTDTQYF. The DNA of the CDR3 is TGTGCCAGCAGCTTTCGAAACGGTCGCACAGATACGCAGTATTTT.

The chain has TRBV5-1 and TRBJ2-3; 9 nucleotides match TRBD1. V lost 2 bases to trimming and J lost 12 bases; unmatched junction nucleotides: 10. The CDR3 sequence is 14 residues long. Germline V gene lookup returns CDR1 SGHRS and CDR2 YFSETQ. CDR3 DNA: TGCGCCAGCAGCTTTGGAACAGGGGGCGCAGGACAGTATTTT. Amino acids: CASSFGTGGAGQYF.

This clone was seen only once. V gene TRBV5-8 combines with J gene TRBJ1-2; D not resolved. Germline-derived CDR1 and CDR2 are SGHTS and YDEGEE. Trimming shortened V by 4 bases and J by 1 base, and 11 bases separated the two germline ends. The CDR3 has 14 residues. As DNA, the CDR3 is TGTGCCAGCAGCCCGGGAGACCTTAACTATGGCTACACCTTC. This sequence encodes CASSPGDLNYGYTF. The whole variable domain, filled in from reference TRBV5-8 and TRBJ1-2, reads EAGVTQSPTHLIKTRGQQATLRCSPISGHTSVYWYQQALGLGLQFLLWYDEGEERNRGNFPPRFSGRQFPNYSSELNVNALELEDSALYLCASSPGDLNYGYTFGSGTRLTVV.

This chain links TRBV30 with TRBJ1-1; TRBD1 aligns across 7 bases. The CDR3 has 15 amino acids. After removal of 3 bases from V and 10 bases from J, the junction contained 17 bases not matched to a gene. Germline V gene lookup returns CDR1 GTSNPN and CDR2 SVGIG (reference sequence). This CDR3 reads CAWRGTGQPTARAFF. The CDR3 region has the DNA TGTGCCTGGAGGGGAACGGGACAGCCAACCGCTAGAGCTTTCTTT.

The J gene is TRBJ1-6, the V gene TRBV6-6; maybe TRBD1 (6 bases). This CDR3 has 13 amino acids. Germline loops: CDR1 MNHNY, CDR2 SVGAGI (reference sequence). V was trimmed by 6 bases and J by 9 bases, leaving 12 bases between them. The CDR3 region has the DNA TGTGCCAGCAGCAACGCAGGGGTTTCACCCCTCCACTTT. It yields the protein CASSNAGVSPLHF.

This chain joins TRBV19 and TRBJ2-7; D possibly uses TRBD1 or TRBD2 (5 bases each). Trimming removed 4 bases at V and 3 bases at J, with 13 bases between. CDR3 size: 14 residues. In germline, CDR1 is LNHDA, CDR2 SQIVND (reference sequence). CDR3 in amino acids: CASSTGPAGYEQYF. For the CDR3, the DNA is TGTGCCAGTAGTACGGGACCGGCCGGCTACGAGCAGTACTTC.

The V gene is TRBV27, the J gene TRBJ1-1; D gene unclear. The CDR3 spans 13 residues. Germline values: CDR1 MNHEY, CDR2 SMNVEV (reference sequence). V was pared by 4 bases and J by 7 bases, with 13 bases between. The CDR3 sequence is CASSSSVRSEAFF. DNA for the CDR3: TGTGCCAGCAGTTCATCGGTTAGGAGTGAAGCTTTCTTT.

The chain is built from TRBV6-5 and TRBJ2-1; D remains ambiguous. V gave up 0 bases and J gave up 5 bases, with 5 bases separating them. Germline loops: CDR1 MNHEY, CDR2 SVGAGI. CDR3 length: 13 amino acids. CDR3 region: CASSYSGNNEQFF. Written as DNA, the CDR3 is TGTGCCAGCAGTTACTCAGGGAACAATGAGCAGTTCTTC.

The chain is built from TRBV5-4 and TRBJ2-7; D might be TRBD1 or TRBD2, each matching 5 bases. CDR1 and CDR2 (germline): SGHNT, YYREEE (reference sequence). Deletions cut 3 bases from V and 4 bases from J, with 20 bases between. The CDR3 consists of 16 residues. Here the CDR3 reads CASSWGKGVGVYEQYF. The CDR3 nucleotides read TGTGCCAGCAGCTGGGGGAAGGGCGTTGGGGTTTACGAGCAGTACTTC.

The chain couples TRBV9 to TRBJ1-1, with 11 bases identical to TRBD1. This CDR3 has 16 amino acids. Germline values: CDR1 SGDLS, CDR2 YYNGEE. With 2 bases clipped from V and 4 bases from J, the junction kept 7 bases outside the gene matches. CDR3 loop: CASSVPGTGGVTEAFF. CDR3 coding DNA: TGTGCCAGCAGCGTCCCTGGGACAGGGGGAGTCACTGAAGCTTTCTTT.